Here is one T cell receptor beta chain with its context. This sample was taken from a study of blood T cell repertoires in COVID-19. Whole-study context: Sites across the United States, Italy and Spain contributed samples from acute and convalescent COVID-19. In each case, the material was cDNA or gDNA derived from T cells, B-cell-depleted T cells, or PBMCs.

Authors' methods: Estimated nucleated cell counts came from reference gene primer amplification. The repertoire was sequenced with immunoSEQ multiplex PCR; TCRdb's copy has only in-frame clones and lacks some. That table furnishes V, J and clone size, whereas the DNA furnished D and trimming. The sample has about 140,000 clones; around 87% are singletons. Cohort allocation depended upon clinical history that participants reported. Germline values: CDR1 SQVTM, CDR2 ANQGSEA. CDR3 length equals 13 residues. The V end lost 1 base, the J end lost 5 bases, and 11 bases lay between the germline ends. The sequence came from a man aged 60 to 75 who had recovered from COVID-19. The V and J genes are TRBV29-1 and TRBJ2-5; D perhaps matches TRBD1 (7 bases). The sequencing sample was made of PBMCs or T cells enriched from blood (not recorded which). The chain's CDR3 is CSVEGQGGETQYF. The CDR3 nucleotides are TGCAGCGTTGAAGGACAGGGAGGTGAGACCCAGTACTTC. Full variable domain (missing parts from reference TRBV29-1 and TRBJ2-5): SAVISQKPSRDICQRGTSLTIQCQVDSQVTMMFWYRQQPGQSLTLIATANQGSEATYESGFVIDKFPISRPNLTFSTLTVSNMSPEDSSIYLCSVEGQGGETQYFGPGTRLLVL.